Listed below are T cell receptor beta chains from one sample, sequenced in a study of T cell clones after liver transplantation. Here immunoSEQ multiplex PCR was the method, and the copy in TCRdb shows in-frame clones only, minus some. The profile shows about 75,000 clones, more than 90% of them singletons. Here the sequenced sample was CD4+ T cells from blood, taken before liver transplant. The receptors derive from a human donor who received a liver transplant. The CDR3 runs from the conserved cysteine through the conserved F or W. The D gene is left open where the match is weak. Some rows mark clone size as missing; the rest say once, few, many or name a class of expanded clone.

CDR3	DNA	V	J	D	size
CASSFSQDRFYAYEQYF	TGTGCCAGCAGTTTTTCCCAAGACAGGTTCTATGCCTACGAGCAGTACTTC	TRBV28	TRBJ2-7	NA	NA
CASSDQKRGGAQFF	TGTGCCAGCAGTGACCAAAAGCGGGGGGGGGCGCAGTTCTTC	TRBV6-4	TRBJ2-1	TRBD2	NA
CASGRRGNQPQHF	TGTGCCAGTGGGCGGAGGGGGAATCAGCCCCAGCATTTT	TRBV2	TRBJ1-5	NA	once
CATSRDISTGAEAFF	TGTGCCACCAGCAGAGACATATCCACTGGGGCTGAAGCTTTCTTT	TRBV15	TRBJ1-1	NA	once
CSVGPIVRKGNEQFF	TGCAGCGTTGGCCCGATTGTCAGAAAGGGGAATGAGCAGTTCTTC	TRBV29-1	TRBJ2-1	NA	NA
CASRATTAAFNTGELFF	TGTGCCAGCCGGGCGACCACAGCGGCCTTCAACACCGGGGAGCTGTTTTTT	TRBV19	TRBJ2-2	NA	NA
CASSPSGTVNTEAFF	TGTGCCAGCAGCCCCTCCGGGACAGTAAACACTGAAGCTTTCTTT	TRBV9	TRBJ1-1	TRBD1	NA
CASSPLTENQPQHF	TGTGCCAGCAGTCCCCTGACGGAGAATCAGCCCCAGCATTTT	TRBV27	TRBJ1-5	NA	NA
CASSFRGVGDTEAFF	TGTGCCAGCAGCTTTCGTGGCGTGGGGGACACTGAAGCTTTCTTT	TRBV5-6	TRBJ1-1	NA	NA
CASSLETGPNYGYTF	TGTGCCAGCAGCTTAGAAACAGGGCCGAACTATGGCTACACCTTC	TRBV7-2	TRBJ1-2	NA	once
CASSPWTSHEQFF	TGTGCCAGCAGCCCGTGGACCTCCCATGAGCAGTTCTTC	TRBV5-4	TRBJ2-1	NA	once
CASSLFLTGSTDTQYF	TGTGCCAGCAGCTTATTCCTGACAGGGAGCACAGATACGCAGTATTTT	TRBV7-9	TRBJ2-3	TRBD1	NA
CASSVVGSLGNEQFF	TGTGCCAGCAGCGTAGTCGGGAGTCTTGGGAATGAGCAGTTCTTC	TRBV9	TRBJ2-1	NA	NA
CASDRSSYNEQFF	TGTGCGTCCGACAGGTCCTCCTACAATGAGCAGTTCTTC	TRBV30	TRBJ2-1	NA	few
CASSPRGVTNEKLFF	TGTGCCAGCTCACCACGGGGAGTAACTAATGAAAAACTGTTTTTT	TRBV18	TRBJ1-4	NA	NA
CASKDRGPYNEQFF	TGTGCCAGCAAAGACAGGGGCCCCTACAATGAGCAGTTCTTC	TRBV6-5	TRBJ2-1	TRBD1	NA
CAISVQGAETQYF	TGTGCCATCAGTGTGCAGGGGGCGGAGACCCAGTACTTC	TRBV10-3	TRBJ2-5	TRBD1	NA
CASSHFTPLKCEAFF	TGCGCCAGCAGTCATTTCACGCCCCTGAAATGTGAAGCTTTCTTT	TRBV23-1	TRBJ1-1	NA	NA
CASSTGQGWTGELFF	TGTGCCAGCAGCACGGGACAGGGCTGGACCGGGGAGCTGTTTTTT	TRBV7-9	TRBJ2-2	TRBD1	NA
CASSYLWGGNTEAFF	TGTGCCAGCAGTTACTTGTGGGGGGGGAACACTGAAGCTTTCTTT	TRBV6-6	TRBJ1-1	NA	NA
CASSLPGPSNEQYF	TGTGCCAGCAGTCTCCCGGGACCCTCCAACGAGCAGTACTTC	TRBV6-5	TRBJ2-7	NA	NA
CASSLGTGVWETQYF	TGTGCCAGCAGCTTGGGGACAGGGGTTTGGGAGACCCAGTACTTC	TRBV5-4	TRBJ2-5	TRBD1	NA
CASSYPQGMNQPQHF	TGTGCCAGCAGTTACCCACAAGGGATGAATCAGCCCCAGCATTTT	TRBV6-6	TRBJ1-5	NA	NA
CASTIEGADTQYF	TGTGCCAGTACGATCGAGGGGGCAGATACGCAGTATTTT	TRBV19	TRBJ2-3	NA	NA